These 27 T cell receptor beta chains originate from one sample sequenced in a study of Tregs in tolerant kidney transplant recipients. The method was immunoSEQ multiplex PCR; TCRdb's version includes in-frame clones alone and lacks a portion of them. Its listing shows roughly 50,000 clones. Material: CD4+ T cells from blood, obtained before the transplant. These receptors all stem from a human donor who received a combined kidney and bone marrow transplant.

Points on this clone: The read falls 3 residues short of the CDR3 end, and the missing part is taken from the germline J gene. This chain uses TRBV7-6 with TRBJ2-1; 7 bases are shared with TRBD2. V gave up 1 base and J gave up 5 bases; unmatched junction bases: 14. Germline V gene lookup returns CDR1 SGHVS and CDR2 FNYEAQ. The CDR3 length is 18 residues. The sequenced part of the CDR3 DNA is TGTGCCAGCAGCTTAGGGTTTAGGCGGCTAGCGGCAAACAATGAG. Its protein is CASSLGFRRLAANNE. The full CDR3 sequence reads CASSLGFRRLAANNEQFF. Complete variable domain (other parts from reference TRBV7-6 and TRBJ2-1): GAGVSQSPRYKVTKRGQDVALRCDPISGHVSLYWYRQALGQGPEFLTYFNYEAQQDKSGLPNDRFSAERPEGSISTLTIQRTEQRDSAMYRCASSLGFRRLAANNEQFFGPGTRLTVL.

With respect to this clone: The CDR3 end falls 3 residues outside the read, so it is completed with the germline J gene. The chain couples TRBV7-2 to TRBJ2-7; D unresolved. CDR1 and CDR2 (germline): SGHTA, FQGNSA. V lost 4 bases and J lost 2, with 12 bases in between. The CDR3 extends over 14 amino acids. The CDR3 DNA, read in part, is TGTGCCAGCAGCTCAGCCGGGTCAGCCTACGAG. It codes for CASSSAGSAYE. From start to end, the CDR3 is CASSSAGSAYEQYF.

To note about this clone: The read comes to an end 3 residues before the CDR3 does, leaving the germline J gene to fill in the end. The gene calls are TRBV18 and TRBJ1-6, with TRBD1 as a possible D gene (5 bases). Germline values: CDR1 KGHSH, CDR2 LQKENI. V lost 7 bases and J 6 bases, leaving 10 bases between the germline ends. This CDR3 spans 13 amino acids. Here the CDR3 reads CASLRGPNSPLHF. CDR3 DNA, as far as it was read: TGTGCCAGCTTGAGGGGCCCTAATTCACCC.

As regards this clone: With the read ending 3 residues before the CDR3 end, the germline J gene is used to fill in that end. This sequence joins TRBV2 and TRBJ2-3, with TRBD2 matching 15 bases. V shed 6 bases, J shed 0 bases, and the junction held 10 bases outside the gene matches. In germline, CDR1 is SNHLY, CDR2 FYNNEI. The CDR3 spans 19 residues. The part of the CDR3 DNA that was read is TGTGCCAGCAGCGGGGGACTAGCGGGAGGAAGGGGAAGCACAGATACG. It translates to CASSGGLAGGRGSTDT. The entire CDR3 sequence reads CASSGGLAGGRGSTDTQYF.

Notes on this clone: The sequenced fragment ends 3 residues before the CDR3 boundary, so the rest is inferred from the germline J gene. This chain uses TRBV29-1 with TRBJ2-4, with 7 bases identical to TRBD1. In germline, CDR1 is SQVTM, CDR2 ANQGSEA. The CDR3 is 12 amino acids. Trimming cost V 7 bases and J 3 bases; bases outside gene matches: 3. The CDR3 protein is CSGWDSKNIQYF. The DNA read from the CDR3 is TGCAGCGGCTGGGACAGCAAAAACATT.

Note on this clone: The missing CDR3 end, 3 residues past where the read stops, is filled in from the germline J gene. This chain uses TRBV5-1 with TRBJ2-7, with TRBD1 matching 9 bases. CDR3 length: 15 residues. CDR1 is SGHRS and CDR2 is YFSETQ in the germline V gene. V dropped 5 bases and J dropped 1; count of bases not matched to a gene: 7. The sequenced part of the CDR3 DNA is TGCGCCAGCAGTTCCGGGACAGGGTGGTCCTACGAG. This sequence encodes CASSSGTGWSYE. The CDR3 in full is CASSSGTGWSYEQYF.

About this clone: The read halts 3 residues ahead of the CDR3 end, with the missing end drawn from the germline J gene. The rearrangement uses TRBV5-5 and TRBJ1-6; 10 bases line up with TRBD1. With V trimmed by 6 bases and J by 7 bases, 7 bases remained unmatched. CDR1 and CDR2 (germline): SGHKS, YYEKEE (reference sequence). CDR3 length: 15 residues. The CDR3 DNA, read in part, is TGTGCCAGCAACCACCCGGGACAGGGGAATTCACCC. Its protein is CASNHPGQGNSP. Given in full, the CDR3 is CASNHPGQGNSPLHF.

Comment on this clone: The observed sequence ends 3 residues before the CDR3 terminus, with the missing tail filled in from the germline J gene. This chain links TRBV11-2 with TRBJ1-1; 7 bases fit TRBD1. V shed 5 bases and J 6 bases; nucleotides not matched to a gene: 9. This CDR3 has 14 residues. Germline values: CDR1 SGHAT, CDR2 FQNNGV. CDR3 bases read: TGTGCCAGCAGCCCTGGACAGGAGGGAGCTGAA. It specifies CASSPGQEGAE. The CDR3 reads in full as CASSPGQEGAEAFF.

For this clone: The CDR3 is cut off 3 residues early in the read; its end comes from the germline J gene. The chain recombines TRBV5-4 with TRBJ2-2; 9 positions agree with TRBD1. Germline loops: CDR1 SGHNT, CDR2 YYREEE (reference sequence). V dropped 5 bases and J dropped 5; count of bases not matched to a gene: 10. The CDR3 loop spans 16 amino acids. The CDR3 spells CASRSGTGKGTGELFF. The CDR3 DNA, read in part, is TGTGCCAGCAGATCGGGGACAGGGAAAGGAACCGGGGAG.

A note on this clone: With the read ending 3 residues before the CDR3 end, the germline J gene is used to fill in that end. The chain carries TRBV7-2 and TRBJ2-2; D is possibly TRBD1 (5 bases). Germline V CDR1 and CDR2: SGHTA, FQGNSA. There are 15 residues in the CDR3. The V end lost 1 base, the J end lost 6 bases, and 12 bases lay between the germline ends. CDR3 bases read: TGTGCCAGCAGCTTAGTAGTCAGGGCCGCCGGGGAG. Its protein product is CASSLVVRAAGE. The full CDR3 protein is CASSLVVRAAGELFF.

CDR3 amino acids: CSASVGGRKNYYGYTF. Partial CDR3 DNA: TGCAGTGCTAGTGTGGGGGGACGCAAGAACTACTATGGC. The chain joins TRBV20-1 to TRBJ1-2; D is perhaps TRBD1 (5 bases). The read terminates 3 residues before the CDR3 end, so the remaining end is supplied by the germline J gene. The CDR3 covers 16 residues. From germline, CDR1 is DFQATT and CDR2 SNEGSKA (reference sequence). V lost 3 bases and J 3 bases, leaving 20 bases between the germline ends.

With respect to this clone: The observed sequence ends 3 residues before the CDR3 terminus, with the missing tail filled in from the germline J gene. This chain joins TRBV7-2 and TRBJ2-7; possibly TRBD1 for D (6 bases). The CDR3 sequence is 15 residues long. Germline V gene data show CDR1 as SGHTA and CDR2 as FQGNSA. V was pared by 5 bases and J by 1 base, with 15 bases between. Partial CDR3 DNA: TGTGCCAGCAGCGATACCGGGACAAGGTCCTACGAG. Translation: CASSDTGTRSYE. The complete CDR3 sequence is CASSDTGTRSYEQYF. Full variable domain (rest looked up from reference TRBV7-2 and TRBJ2-7): GAGVSQSPSNKVTEKGKDVELRCDPISGHTALYWYRQSLGQGLEFLIYFQGNSAPDKSGLPSDRFSAERTGGSVSTLTIQRTQQEDSAVYLCASSDTGTRSYEQYFGPGTRLTVT.

As concerns this clone: The sequenced fragment ends 3 residues before the CDR3 boundary, so the rest is inferred from the germline J gene. This sequence joins TRBV7-6 and TRBJ2-1; 7 positions match TRBD1. Germline V gene sequence: CDR1 SGHVS, CDR2 FNYEAQ. The ends lost 1 base at V and 5 bases at J; junction bases unmatched: 5. The CDR3 spans 15 residues. CDR3 DNA, as far as it was read: TGTGCCAGCAGCTTAGGGGGACAGAGGAACAATGAG. Its translation: CASSLGGQRNNE. The whole CDR3 sequence reads CASSLGGQRNNEQFF.

This CDR3 is CASRASGSYEYTF. The covered CDR3 bases are TGTGCCAGCAGGGCTAGCGGGAGCTATGAG. V is TRBV28 and J is TRBJ1-2; D is unclear. Read data end 3 residues before the CDR3 end; the end is taken from the germline J gene. CDR1 and CDR2 (germline): MDHEN, SYDVKM. There are 13 residues in the CDR3.

With respect to this clone: The read terminates 3 residues before the CDR3 end, so the remaining end is supplied by the germline J gene. The gene calls are TRBV7-6 and TRBJ2-1; the match to TRBD2 covers 8 bases. This CDR3 comprises 17 residues. The J segment lost 0 bases and the V segment lost 4 bases, leaving 8 bases of the junction unmatched. CDR1 is SGHVS, CDR2 FNYEAQ, per germline. CDR3 DNA, as far as it was read: TGTGCCAGCAGCTCTCCCACCAGCGGGAGCTCCTACAATGAG. It translates to CASSSPTSGSSYNE. The full CDR3 is CASSSPTSGSSYNEQFF.

Turning to this clone: Read sequence stops 3 residues before the CDR3 end, and the germline J gene provides the missing end. The chain recombines TRBV6-2 or TRBV6-3 with TRBJ1-2; perhaps TRBD1 as D (6 bases). Trimming left V 7 bases short and J 6 bases short, with 12 bases between. The CDR3 extends over 12 amino acids. Germline-derived CDR1 and CDR2 are MNHEY and SVGEGT. The CDR3 spells CASKPRQDGYTF. CDR3 DNA (partial): TGTGCCAGCAAACCTCGACAGGATGGC.

About this clone: At one of its ends the junction is not consistent with the germline gene, which may arise from a read error. The read ends 3 residues early relative to the CDR3; the germline J gene fills the gap. V is TRBV10-3 and J is TRBJ2-3; possible D gene TRBD2, 5 bases. Germline CDR1 reads ENHRY; CDR2 reads SYGVKD. The CDR3 runs 14 residues. The CDR3 loop reads CATKEGWVTDAQYF. The CDR3 DNA, read in part, is TGTGCCACCAAAGAGGGCTGGGTCACAGATGCG.

About this clone itself: Sequencing ends 3 residues short of the CDR3 end; the germline J gene provides the rest. The chain carries TRBV19 and TRBJ1-5; possibly TRBD1 for D (5 bases). The CDR3 extends over 21 amino acids. V was shortened by 5 bases and J by 1 base, with 30 bases between the two germline ends. CDR1 and CDR2 from the germline V gene are LNHDA and SQIVND (reference sequence). The CDR3 sequence: CASSAGLGGSFAFLSNQPQHF. The sequenced part of the CDR3 DNA is TGTGCCAGTAGTGCTGGGTTGGGGGGGTCATTCGCTTTCCTAAGCAATCAGCCC.

As to this clone: The read finishes 3 residues shy of the CDR3 end, and the germline J gene is used to complete it. This chain joins TRBV2 and TRBJ1-1, with D unresolved. Germline V CDR1 and CDR2: SNHLY, FYNNEI. V was cut by 8 bases and J by 1 base, with 5 bases left in between. CDR3 length: 11 amino acids. CDR3 bases read: TGTGCCAGCGTCCGGAACACTGAA. Its protein product is CASVRNTE. In full, the CDR3 is CASVRNTEAFF. Full variable domain (remainder filled in from reference TRBV2 and TRBJ1-1): EPEVTQTPSHQVTQMGQEVILRCVPISNHLYFYWYRQILGQKVEFLVSFYNNEISEKSEIFDDQFSVERPDGSNFTLKIRSTKLEDSAMYFCASVRNTEAFFGQGTRLTVV.

Concerning this clone itself: The read finishes 3 residues shy of the CDR3 end, and the germline J gene is used to complete it. The genes are TRBV10-3 and TRBJ2-3; D is perhaps TRBD2 (5 bases). Trimming removed 0 bases from V and 0 bases from J, with 10 bases in between. This CDR3 region has 16 residues. Looked up from germline, CDR1 is ENHRY and CDR2 is SYGVKD. CDR3 bases read: TGTGCCATCAGTGAGTCCCGGGGAGTGAGCACAGATACG. It specifies CAISESRGVSTDT. The whole CDR3 is CAISESRGVSTDTQYF.

In the case of this clone: The read is 3 residues too short to cover the CDR3 end, so that end is filled in from the germline J gene. The chain combines TRBV5-4 with TRBJ2-3; 8 positions agree with TRBD2. V gave up 3 bases and J gave up 3 bases; unmatched junction bases: 6. The germline CDR1 and CDR2 sequences are SGHNT and YYREEE (reference sequence). This CDR3 region has 15 residues. CDR3: CASSWREASTDTQYF. The CDR3 DNA, read in part, is TGTGCCAGCAGCTGGCGGGAGGCGTCGACAGATACG.

To note about this clone: Coverage ceases 3 residues before the CDR3 finishes, and the germline J gene fills in the end. The chain links TRBV2 to TRBJ2-7; TRBD2 is a possible D gene (6 bases). V lost 6 bases and J 2 bases, leaving 8 bases between the germline ends. Germline CDR1 SNHLY, CDR2 FYNNEI. The CDR3 extends over 12 amino acids. The CDR3 protein is CASSRLAYEQYF. CDR3 DNA (partial): TGTGCCAGCAGCAGACTAGCCTACGAG.

Turning to this clone: The read is 3 residues too short to cover the CDR3 end, so that end is filled in from the germline J gene. The rearrangement joins TRBV18 to TRBJ2-3; 9 nucleotides match TRBD1. The CDR3 totals 14 residues. Germline V CDR1 and CDR2: KGHSH, LQKENI. V was pared by 6 bases and J by 1 base, with 2 bases of the junction left unmatched. The sequenced part of the CDR3 DNA is TGTGCCAGCTCCCGGGACAGGGGCACAGATACG. Its protein product is CASSRDRGTDT. The entire CDR3 reads CASSRDRGTDTQYF.

In regard to this clone: The read terminates 3 residues ahead of where the CDR3 ends, so the germline J gene completes it. V usage is TRBV6-1 and J usage is TRBJ2-3, with 7 bases lining up with TRBD1. Germline V gives CDR1 MNHNS, CDR2 SASEGT. The CDR3 length is 16 residues. J was trimmed by 3 bases and V by 0 bases; bases with no gene match: 6. The CDR3 loop is CASSEAWDSLTDTQYF. The CDR3 bases that were read are TGTGCCAGCAGTGAAGCGTGGGACAGTTTGACAGATACG.

Turning to this clone: The CDR3 extends 3 residues past the end of the read, so its final part is completed from the germline J gene. This chain links TRBV30 with TRBJ2-7; a weak D match, TRBD2 (5 bases). The CDR3 sequence is 14 residues long. Trimming removed 8 bases at V and 3 bases at J, with 20 bases between. Germline V gives CDR1 GTSNPN, CDR2 SVGIG (reference sequence). CDR3 bases read: TGTGCCGGTTCAGGACCGGGGTCTATCTACGAG. Protein sequence: CAGSGPGSIYE. The whole CDR3 protein reads CAGSGPGSIYEQYF.

The CDR3 spells CASRLWTALNTEAFF. The sequenced part of the CDR3 DNA is TGTGCCAGTAGGCTCTGGACAGCCTTGAACACTGAA. This chain connects TRBV19 to TRBJ1-1; perhaps TRBD1 as D (6 bases). The read gets to within 3 residues of the CDR3 end, and the germline J gene fills in the rest. Deletions cut 6 bases from V and 0 bases from J, with 14 bases between. Germline lookup yields CDR1 LNHDA and CDR2 SQIVND (reference sequence). This CDR3 has 15 residues.

As for this clone: The read halts 3 residues ahead of the CDR3 end, with the missing end drawn from the germline J gene. The V gene is TRBV5-5, the J gene TRBJ2-1; the match to TRBD2 covers 11 bases. V shed 2 bases, J shed 8 bases, and the junction held 3 bases outside the gene matches. Germline-derived CDR1 and CDR2 are SGHKS and YYEKEE (reference sequence). CDR3 length: 14 residues. The part of the CDR3 DNA that was read is TGTGCCAGCAGCTTCGATAGCGGGAGGGATGAG. Protein sequence: CASSFDSGRDE. The entire CDR3 reads CASSFDSGRDEQFF.